The rows below give T cell receptor beta chains drawn from one sample of a study of blood T cell repertoires in COVID-19. Using immunoSEQ multiplex PCR, the repertoire was profiled, and TCRdb retains in-frame clones only, with some absent. The sample lists about 380,000 clones; 70% to 90% were seen once. Sequencing used peripheral blood. The source is a man aged 40-50 years with acute or convalescent COVID-19. The CDR3 runs from the conserved cysteine through the conserved F or W.

TRBJ1-1,TRBV28,CASRTSPTEAFF
TRBJ1-2,TRBV28,CASSENYGYTF
TRBJ2-2,TRBV4-1,CASSQEPAGGTGELFF
TRBJ1-3,TRBV10-3,CAISEARRPPGNTIYF
TRBJ1-5,TRBV2,CASSWDRANQPQHF
TRBJ2-7,TRBV21-1,CASSNGCEKTYEQYF
TRBJ2-5,TRBV5-1,CASSSQTSGRAAETQYF
TRBJ1-2,TRBV5-4,CASSDPSNYGYTF
TRBJ2-7,TRBV9,CASSVGGTQSYEQYF
TRBJ2-1,TRBV5-1,CASSLSVRGSSYNEQFF
TRBJ1-5,TRBV4-3,CASSQGTGVGQPQHF
TRBJ1-1,TRBV28,CASSNPQGWKTEAFF
TRBJ1-2,TRBV6-2/TRBV6-3,CASSPLGYRGYGYGYTF
TRBJ2-7,TRBV11-2,CASSARPLAGSYEQYF
TRBJ1-2,TRBV24-1,CATSQGARNYGYTF
TRBJ1-2,TRBV12-2,CARPRLYGYTF
TRBJ1-5,TRBV19,CASSIELYSNQPQHF
TRBJ1-1,TRBV7-9,CASSMGQMTEAFF
TRBJ2-7,TRBV7-8,CASSLTSGRLFDEQYF
TRBJ2-1,TRBV6-5,CASSSTGEKFF
TRBJ1-2,TRBV27,CASSKVRGDSGYTF
TRBJ2-2,TRBV6-5,CASRGGIGSGELFF
TRBJ1-2,TRBV9,CASSPRTGQTYGYTF
TRBJ2-1,TRBV11-2,CASSWSQEGIYNEQFF
TRBJ2-2,TRBV19,CATDQPGTSVSGELFF
TRBJ2-5,TRBV5-1,CASSSGGQVVETQYF
TRBJ1-5,TRBV19,CASSIGQGTYGNQPQHF
TRBJ1-5,TRBV3-1/TRBV3-2,CASSQGFRDNQPQHF
TRBJ2-1,TRBV7-9,CASSSPGQGISSYNEQFF
TRBJ1-2,TRBV21-1,CASRMDIIQDRDGYTF
TRBJ2-3,TRBV11-3,CASSPNFLDTQYF
TRBJ1-5,TRBV7-8,CASSLFPQINQPQHF
TRBJ2-2,TRBV11-3,CASSPRTGGGTGELFF
TRBJ1-5,TRBV10-3,CAIRQGQGLNQPQHF
TRBJ2-7,TRBV9,CASSVEGEFNEQYF
TRBJ2-7,TRBV6-6,CASNGQGAVYEQYF
TRBJ1-2,TRBV28,CASSIASGLNYGYTF
TRBJ2-3,TRBV2,CASSGSGTDTQYF
TRBJ1-6,TRBV10-1,CASTDRVTPLHF
TRBJ2-7,TRBV6-6,CASRQGLPSYEQYF
TRBJ2-5,TRBV28,CASSLLEKPQYF
TRBJ1-4,TRBV5-3,CARRYRGQGAREKLFF
TRBJ2-2,TRBV7-3,CASSLTSLGELFF
TRBJ1-6,TRBV28,CASSPLADSYNSPLHF
TRBJ1-2,TRBV27,CASSLRQSGLGYGYTF